These 27 T cell receptor beta chains were all obtained from the same sample, sequenced in a study of cytotoxic CD8 clonotypes in ibrutinib-treated CLL. The table came from immunoSEQ multiplex PCR; TCRdb's copy has only in-frame clones and leaves some out. The profile shows about 28,000 clones, roughly 60% of them singletons. The sample was PBMCs, taken before ibrutinib treatment. Receptors originate from a human donor with chronic lymphocytic leukemia.

The V call is TRBV5-1, the J call TRBJ1-2, with D possibly matching TRBD1 (5 bases). The CDR3 is 15 amino acids. Trimming shortened V by 6 bases and J by 4 bases, and 19 bases separated the two germline ends. From germline, CDR1 is SGHRS and CDR2 YFSETQ. The CDR3 loop reads CASTNEGRRSYGYTF. The CDR3 region has the DNA TGCGCCAGCACAAACGAGGGGAGGAGGAGCTATGGCTACACCTTC.

There are a few counts of this clone. The gene calls are TRBV27 and TRBJ2-1; no reliable D call. The V end lost 5 bases, the J end lost 6 bases, and 8 bases lay between the germline ends. This CDR3 has 12 residues. Germline-derived CDR1 and CDR2 are MNHEY and SMNVEV (reference sequence). This CDR3 reads CASSLTGNEQFF. In DNA, the CDR3 is TGTGCCAGCAGTCTAACGGGCAATGAGCAGTTCTTC.

V gene TRBV5-1 combines with J gene TRBJ2-7; the D gene is possibly TRBD2 (5 bases). Trimming removed 2 bases at V and 5 bases at J, with 14 bases between. The CDR3 covers 14 residues. Germline V gives CDR1 SGHRS, CDR2 YFSETQ. The CDR3 DNA is TGCGCCAGCAGCTTATCGCGGGCAAGCGACGAGCAGTACTTC. Encoded protein: CASSLSRASDEQYF. The full variable domain, completed using reference TRBV5-1 and TRBJ2-7, is KAGVTQTPRYLIKTRGQQVTLSCSPISGHRSVSWYQQTPGQGLQFLFEYFSETQRNKGNFPGRFSGRQFSNSRSEMNVSTLELGDSALYLCASSLSRASDEQYFGPGTRLTVT.

The chain joins TRBV28 to TRBJ2-3; 9 bases fit TRBD2. In germline, CDR1 is MDHEN, CDR2 SYDVKM. With V trimmed by 5 bases and J by 3 bases, 6 bases remained unmatched. The CDR3 spans 15 residues. CDR3 DNA: TGTGCCAGCAGTAAAAATAGCGGGAGAACAGATACGCAGTATTTT. Translation: CASSKNSGRTDTQYF.

This clone has a single count. The gene calls are TRBV6-1 and TRBJ1-1; a weak D match, TRBD1 (5 bases). In germline, CDR1 is MNHNS, CDR2 SASEGT. Deletions cut 4 bases from V and 3 bases from J, with 12 bases between. This CDR3 is built from 14 residues. The chain's CDR3 is CASSVWDEDTEAFF. The CDR3 bases are TGTGCCAGCAGTGTATGGGACGAAGACACTGAAGCTTTCTTT.

There are a few counts of this clone. The chain couples TRBV10-3 to TRBJ2-1; D is ambiguous. CDR1 ENHRY and CDR2 SYGVKD come from the germline V gene. The CDR3 is 12 amino acids. The CDR3 loop is CAMGTVYNEQFF. CDR3 bases: TGTGCTATGGGAACGGTATACAATGAGCAGTTCTTC.

This clone has just one count. The CDR3 sequence is CASSSSGWELAGELFF. The CDR3 nucleotides are TGTGCCAGCAGCTCCAGTGGCTGGGAACTGGCGGGGGAGCTGTTTTTT. The chain is built from TRBV13 and TRBJ2-2; D call uncertain. V lost 4 bases to trimming and J lost 8 bases, with 20 bases between them. Per the germline V gene, CDR1 is PRHDT and CDR2 is FYEKMQ (reference sequence). This CDR3 has 16 amino acids.

This sequence joins TRBV19 and TRBJ1-5, with 7 bases identical to TRBD1. With V trimmed by 2 bases and J by 4 bases, 5 bases remained unmatched. Germline CDR1 reads LNHDA; CDR2 reads SQIVND (reference sequence). The CDR3 has 15 residues. CDR3 loop: CASSIMGQNNQPQHF. The CDR3 DNA reads as TGTGCCAGTAGTATAATGGGACAGAATAATCAGCCCCAGCATTTT. The variable domain in full, with the rest retrieved from reference TRBV19 and TRBJ1-5, is DGGITQSPKYLFRKEGQNVTLSCEQNLNHDAMYWYRQDPGQGLRLIYYSQIVNDFQKGDIAEGYSVSREKKESFPLTVTSAQKNPTAFYLCASSIMGQNNQPQHFGDGTRLSIL.

This chain joins TRBV23-1 and TRBJ1-5; D ambiguous. TRBV23-1 is an ORF; its function is uncertain. The length of the CDR3 is 15 residues. Trimming cost V 1 base and J 11 bases, with 18 bases left between them. The CDR3 here is CASSQLRAFASAQHF. The CDR3 nucleotides read TGCGCCAGCAGTCAATTGAGGGCGTTCGCATCAGCCCAGCATTTT.

This clone is medium-sized within its sample. This chain links TRBV29-1 with TRBJ1-1; D ambiguous. This CDR3 is built from 13 residues. The germline V gene encodes CDR1 SQVTM and CDR2 ANQGSEA. Trimming stripped 4 bases from V and 1 base from J, with 10 bases between. This CDR3 is CSVARTGNTEAFF. The CDR3 DNA reads as TGCAGCGTTGCAAGGACGGGGAACACTGAAGCTTTCTTT. Supplemented by reference TRBV29-1 and TRBJ1-1, the full variable domain reads SAVISQKPSRDICQRGTSLTIQCQVDSQVTMMFWYRQQPGQSLTLIATANQGSEATYESGFVIDKFPISRPNLTFSTLTVSNMSPEDSSIYLCSVARTGNTEAFFGQGTRLTVV.

Written as DNA, the CDR3 is TGTGCCAGCTCCCGGATCCGCGAAGAGGGCTACACCTTC. Translating it yields CASSRIREEGYTF. The V call is TRBV14, the J call TRBJ1-2; D ambiguous. This CDR3 is built from 13 residues. Germline values: CDR1 SGHDN, CDR2 FVKESK. The ends were cut back, 8 bases at V and 8 bases at J, with 18 bases in the middle.

The genes are TRBV7-9 and TRBJ2-1, with 7 bases aligning to TRBD1. Losses at the gene ends were 5 bases for V and 0 bases for J; bases not matched to a gene: 4. CDR3 length: 15 residues. The germline gives CDR1 SEHNR, CDR2 FQNEAQ (reference sequence). The CDR3 is CASSQTGSSYNEQFF. The CDR3 coding sequence is TGTGCCAGCAGCCAGACAGGGAGCTCCTACAATGAGCAGTTCTTC.

The chain carries TRBV5-1 and TRBJ1-5, with TRBD1 identical over 9 bases. V dropped 1 base and J dropped 5; count of bases not matched to a gene: 4. Germline values: CDR1 SGHRS, CDR2 YFSETQ. The CDR3 covers 15 residues. The CDR3 protein is CASSLWTGEDQPQHF. The DNA of the CDR3 is TGCGCCAGCAGCTTGTGGACAGGGGAGGATCAGCCCCAGCATTTT.

The chain recombines TRBV23-1 with TRBJ2-7; 11 bases align to TRBD1. TRBV23-1 falls under the ORF class, with uncertain function. After removal of 3 bases from V and 4 bases from J, the junction contained 14 bases not matched to a gene. This CDR3 is 18 amino acids long. Here the CDR3 DNA reads TGCGCCAGCAGTCACCGGGGAGTTGGGACAGGGGGTGGGTACGAGCAGTACTTC. Amino acids: CASSHRGVGTGGGYEQYF.

V usage is TRBV27 and J usage is TRBJ2-1; the match to TRBD2 covers 13 bases. The germline CDR1 and CDR2 sequences are MNHEY and SMNVEV (reference sequence). The CDR3 spans 15 residues. V shed 4 bases and J 3 bases; nucleotides not matched to a gene: 0. The CDR3 spells CASSWTSGGYNEQFF. In nucleotides, the CDR3 is TGTGCCAGCAGTTGGACTAGCGGGGGCTACAATGAGCAGTTCTTC.

This clone showed up just a few times. V is TRBV19 and J is TRBJ2-3, with 8 bases aligning to TRBD2. Germline loops: CDR1 LNHDA, CDR2 SQIVND (reference sequence). The V gene end was trimmed by 5 bases and the J gene end by 4 bases; junction bases not matched to a gene: 5. The CDR3 covers 14 residues. CDR3 amino acids: CASSSGGYADTQYF. The CDR3, as DNA: TGTGCCAGTAGTTCGGGGGGGTATGCAGATACGCAGTATTTT.

The gene calls are TRBV6-1 and TRBJ2-7; TRBD1 or TRBD2 may be the D gene (5 bases each). V was trimmed by 4 bases and J by 5 bases, leaving 12 bases between them. Germline CDR1 is MNHNS and CDR2 is SASEGT. The CDR3 covers 13 residues. CDR3 protein: CASSGDPSHEQYF. CDR3 in DNA: TGTGCCAGCAGTGGGGACCCGAGCCACGAGCAGTACTTC.

This clone was observed once. This chain joins TRBV6-1 and TRBJ2-3; D uncertain. In germline, CDR1 is MNHNS, CDR2 SASEGT. Between the trimmed V and J ends, which lost 6 bases and 1 base, there was a span of 8 bases. This CDR3 spans 13 amino acids. This chain's CDR3 is CASRAGGTDTQYF. As DNA, the CDR3 is TGTGCCAGCAGGGCCGGAGGCACAGATACGCAGTATTTT.

The chain uses TRBV4-1 and TRBJ1-6, with D maybe TRBD1 (5 bases). The CDR3 is 15 residues long. Trimming took 1 base from V and 7 from J, leaving 11 bases between them. From germline, CDR1 is MGHRA and CDR2 YSYEKL. This CDR3 reads CASSQGREWNSPLHF. The CDR3 nucleotides read TGCGCCAGCAGCCAAGGCAGGGAATGGAATTCACCCCTCCACTTT.

The chain couples TRBV28 to TRBJ2-3; TRBD1 agrees at 8 bases. With 5 bases clipped from V and 3 bases from J, the junction kept 4 bases outside the gene matches. The CDR3 sequence is 14 residues long. Germline V gene data show CDR1 as MDHEN and CDR2 as SYDVKM. In DNA form, the CDR3 reads TGTGCCAGCAGTACGACAGGGGCGACAGATACGCAGTATTTT. This sequence encodes CASSTTGATDTQYF. Full variable domain (outside the CDR3, taken from reference TRBV28 and TRBJ2-3): DVKVTQSSRYLVKRTGEKVFLECVQDMDHENMFWYRQDPGLGLRLIYFSYDVKMKEKGDIPEGYSVSREKKERFSLILESASTNQTSMYLCASSTTGATDTQYFGPGTRLTVL.

The chain joins TRBV28 to TRBJ1-4; 8 bases agree with TRBD1. The CDR3 spans 16 residues. Germline trimming cut 8 bases from V and 0 bases from J; bases unmatched to any gene: 8. The germline V gene has CDR1 MDHEN and CDR2 SYDVKM. As DNA, the CDR3 is TGTGCCAGCGAAGACAAACAGGGGGCAACTAATGAAAAACTGTTTTTT. Amino acids: CASEDKQGATNEKLFF.

V and J are TRBV6-4 and TRBJ2-3; 8 nucleotides match TRBD2. The V segment lost 5 bases and the J segment 4 bases; nucleotides outside the gene matches: 5. The CDR3 runs 14 residues. Germline CDR1 and CDR2: MRHNA and SNTAGT. CDR3 amino acids: CASSPELAADTQYF. In DNA form, the CDR3 reads TGTGCCAGCAGTCCCGAACTAGCGGCAGATACGCAGTATTTT.

This rearrangement joins TRBV27 to TRBJ2-1; D unclear. Germline CDR1 MNHEY, CDR2 SMNVEV (reference sequence). This CDR3 is 15 amino acids long. The germline V and J ends were trimmed by 5 bases and 8 bases, with 19 bases remaining between them. The CDR3 bases are TGTGCCAGCAGTCGGGCTGGGGTTCGTAGGGATGAGCAGTTCTTC. Amino acids: CASSRAGVRRDEQFF.

Points on this clone: The sample has other DNA sequences that encode this CDR3 too. J is TRBJ1-6 and V is TRBV9, with TRBD1 matching 7 bases. This CDR3 comprises 16 residues. Trimming removed 0 bases from V and 8 bases from J; junction bases left unmatched: 8. Germline CDR1 reads SGDLS; CDR2 reads YYNGEE. CDR3 sequence (DNA): TGTGCCAGCAGCGTAGCCCCCGACAGGGCAGATTCACCCCTCCACTTT. This sequence encodes CASSVAPDRADSPLHF.

This sequence joins TRBV28 and TRBJ1-2; tentative D call: TRBD1 (6 bases). CDR1 is MDHEN and CDR2 is SYDVKM in the germline V gene. Trimming shortened V by 3 bases and J by 8 bases, and 16 bases separated the two germline ends. This CDR3 region has 14 residues. The CDR3 coding sequence is TGTGCCAGCAGTTTTGGGGGGGCGCTTATGGGCTACACCTTC. Protein sequence: CASSFGGALMGYTF.

The chain joins TRBV7-2 to TRBJ2-6; D remains unclear. Deletions cut 5 bases from V and 4 bases from J, with 6 bases between. This CDR3 contains 13 residues. Germline V lookup: CDR1 SGHTA, CDR2 FQGNSA. The CDR3 coding sequence is TGTGCCAGCAGCCTCACGGGGGCCAACGTCCTGACTTTC. Its translation: CASSLTGANVLTF. Full variable domain (rest looked up from reference TRBV7-2 and TRBJ2-6): GAGVSQSPSNKVTEKGKDVELRCDPISGHTALYWYRQSLGQGLEFLIYFQGNSAPDKSGLPSDRFSAERTGGSVSTLTIQRTQQEDSAVYLCASSLTGANVLTFGAGSRLTVL.

J is TRBJ2-5 and V is TRBV5-1; D possibly corresponds to TRBD2 (6 bases). V gave up 7 bases and J gave up 4 bases, with 17 bases separating them. In germline, CDR1 is SGHRS, CDR2 YFSETQ. The CDR3 is made up of 14 amino acids. The chain's CDR3 is CASLQTLGGETQYF. CDR3 in DNA: TGCGCCAGCCTCCAAACGTTGGGGGGAGAGACCCAGTACTTC.